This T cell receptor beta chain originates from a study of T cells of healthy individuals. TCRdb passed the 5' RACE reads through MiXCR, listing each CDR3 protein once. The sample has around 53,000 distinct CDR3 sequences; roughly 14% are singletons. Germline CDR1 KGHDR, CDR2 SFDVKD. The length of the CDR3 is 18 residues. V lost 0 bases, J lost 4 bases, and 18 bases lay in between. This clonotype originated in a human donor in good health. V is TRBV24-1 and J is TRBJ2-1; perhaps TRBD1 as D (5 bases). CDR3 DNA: TGTGCCACCAGTGATTTGAATACAGGAACAGGAGCTTACAATGAGCAGTTCTTC. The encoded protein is CATSDLNTGTGAYNEQFF.